The clone carrying this T cell receptor beta chain was seen at least ten times. The antigen remains unidentified. This record comes from a study of identical twins. Study-level findings and limits: Less excess twin sharing appeared in beta out-of-frame sequences. Recombination models fit unrelated individuals' TCR alpha sharing but underestimated twins'.

CDR3 size: 13 residues. Trimming cost V 1 base and J 7 bases, with 7 bases left between them. Germline values: CDR1 LGHNA, CDR2 YSLEER. Template switching supplied a universal primer site; unique molecular identifiers were carried on the cDNA. In TCRdb, the 5' RACE reads were re-called with MiXCR into one record per CDR3 protein. The table includes 450,000 or so distinct CDR3 sequences, around 14% detected once. The sample was also linked to a second study, of yellow fever vaccine responses in identical twins.

The sample comprised CD4+ T cells sorted from blood. This TCR was recovered from a woman aged 18-29 years in good health. J is TRBJ2-2 and V is TRBV4-3; D unclear. This chain's CDR3 is CASSQGSIGELFF. The CDR3 DNA reads TGCGCCAGCAGCCAAGGTTCGATCGGGGAGCTGTTTTTT.